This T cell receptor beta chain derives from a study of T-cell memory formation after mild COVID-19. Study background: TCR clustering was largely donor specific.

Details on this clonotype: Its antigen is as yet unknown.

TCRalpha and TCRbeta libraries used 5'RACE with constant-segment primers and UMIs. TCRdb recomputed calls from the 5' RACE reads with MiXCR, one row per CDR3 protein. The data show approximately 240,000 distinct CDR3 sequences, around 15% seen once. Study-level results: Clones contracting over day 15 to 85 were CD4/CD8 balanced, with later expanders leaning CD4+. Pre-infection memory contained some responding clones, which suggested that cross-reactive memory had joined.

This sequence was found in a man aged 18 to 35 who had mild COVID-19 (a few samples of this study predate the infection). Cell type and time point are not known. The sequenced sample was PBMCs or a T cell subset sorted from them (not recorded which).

The CDR3, as DNA: TGTGCCAGCAGCTTTAGCAGATTCACTGAAGCTTTCTTT. Amino acids: CASSFSRFTEAFF. The chain is built from TRBV7-6 and TRBJ1-1, with D unresolved. Germline values: CDR1 SGHVS, CDR2 FNYEAQ. This CDR3 comprises 13 residues. The ends were cut back, 3 bases at V and 4 bases at J, with 9 bases in the middle.